This T cell receptor (beta chain) was retrieved from a study of T cells in Graves' hyperthyroidism and ophthalmopathy. Amplification targeted TCR beta CDR3 regions from RNA transcripts. HTBI primers drove first-round RT-PCR of the TCR CDR3. TCRdb re-called the multiplex PCR reads through MiXCR, storing one row per CDR3 protein. Here the sample spans hundreds of thousands of distinct CDR3 sequences, 40% to 55% being singletons. Whole-study findings and limits: A model using 13 V-J features told ophthalmopathy apart from stable hyperthyroidism. Most clonotypes expanded in thyroid above 0.001 were likewise present in blood. It was a median approximately 7.1 months before onset that the model predicted ophthalmopathy.

V was cut by 6 bases and J by 14 bases, with 5 bases left in between. Germline assignment: CDR1 MNHEY and CDR2 SVGAGI. This CDR3 contains 9 residues. With regard to this clonotype: No antigen is known for it.

Sequenced: peripheral blood or thyroid tissue (not recorded which). J is TRBJ1-6 and V is TRBV6-5; D gene uncertain. This sequence was found in an adult man with Graves' disease, either hyperthyroidism or ophthalmopathy (not recorded which). This chain's CDR3 is CASRPTLHF. Written as DNA, the CDR3 is TGTGCCAGCAGACCCACCCTCCACTTT.